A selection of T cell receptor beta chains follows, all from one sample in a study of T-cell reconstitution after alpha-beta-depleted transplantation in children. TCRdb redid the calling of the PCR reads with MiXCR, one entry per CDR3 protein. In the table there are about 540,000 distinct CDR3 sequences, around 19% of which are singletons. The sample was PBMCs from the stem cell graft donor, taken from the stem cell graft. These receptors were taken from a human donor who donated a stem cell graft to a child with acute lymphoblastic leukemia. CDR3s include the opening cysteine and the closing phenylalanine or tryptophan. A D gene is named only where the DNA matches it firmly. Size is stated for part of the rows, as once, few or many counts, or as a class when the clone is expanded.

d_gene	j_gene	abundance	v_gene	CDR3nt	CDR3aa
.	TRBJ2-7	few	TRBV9	TGTGCCAGCAGCGTAGATGGACTGGGGGGTTACGAGCAGTACTTC	CASSVDGLGGYEQYF
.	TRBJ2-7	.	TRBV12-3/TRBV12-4	TGTGCCAGCAGTTACCTCGGGCCCTACGAGCAGTACTTC	CASSYLGPYEQYF
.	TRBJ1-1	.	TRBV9	TGTGCCAGCAGCGGCAAGGTCCCTGTCGCTTTCTTT	CASSGKVPVAFF
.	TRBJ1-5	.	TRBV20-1	TGCAGTGCTCGTAGGGACTATAGCAATCAGCCCCAGCATTTT	CSARRDYSNQPQHF
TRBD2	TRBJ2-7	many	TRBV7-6	TGTGCCAGCAGCCTTAGCGGGAGGGCCTACGAGCAGTACTTC	CASSLSGRAYEQYF
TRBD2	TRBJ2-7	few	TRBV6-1	TGTGCCATCCGTAGCGGGATAACGGCGTACGAGCAGTACTTC	CAIRSGITAYEQYF
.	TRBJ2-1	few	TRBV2	TGTGCCAGCAGTGGGGCCCTTCCGGAGCAGTTCTTC	CASSGALPEQFF
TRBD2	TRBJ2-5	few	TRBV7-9	TGTGCCAGCAGCTTTAGCGGGAGGGCCACAGAGACCCAGTACTTC	CASSFSGRATETQYF
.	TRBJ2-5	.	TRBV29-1	TGCAGCGCCTCTTTCCAGGGGCAGGGGACCCAGTACTTC	CSASFQGQGTQYF
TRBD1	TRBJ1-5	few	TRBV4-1	TGCGCCAGCAGCCGCGGGACAGGGGATCAGCCCCAGCATTTT	CASSRGTGDQPQHF
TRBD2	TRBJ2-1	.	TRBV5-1	TGCGCCAGCAGCTTCCCGACTAGCGGGAGAAACAATGAGCAGTTCTTC	CASSFPTSGRNNEQFF
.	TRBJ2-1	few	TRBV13	TGTGCCAGCAGCCCGGAGGGGGACCCCCAACCGGGTGAGCAGTTCTTC	CASSPEGDPQPGEQFF
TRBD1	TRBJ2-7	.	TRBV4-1	TGCGCCAGCAGCCCACCGACAGGGCCCGAGCAGTACTTC	CASSPPTGPEQYF
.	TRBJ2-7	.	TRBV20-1	TGCAGTGCTCGTGATACCGAGCAGTACTTC	CSARDTEQYF
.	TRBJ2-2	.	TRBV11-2	TGTGCCAGCAGCTCCCTAGCTGCCGGGGAGCTGTTTTTT	CASSSLAAGELFF
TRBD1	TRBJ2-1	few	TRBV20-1	TGCAGTGCGACGGACAGGGGTAGGGCCAATGAGCAGTTCTTC	CSATDRGRANEQFF
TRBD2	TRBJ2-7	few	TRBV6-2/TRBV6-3	TGTGCCAGCAGTTACTCAACGGGAGGTCGGTACGAGCAGTACTTC	CASSYSTGGRYEQYF
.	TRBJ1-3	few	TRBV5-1	TGCGCCAGCAGCTTGGCGGCAGCCTCTGGAAACACCATATATTTT	CASSLAAASGNTIYF
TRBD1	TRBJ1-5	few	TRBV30	TGTGCCTGGAAAGCTACAGGGGCCCGGCAGCCCCAGCATTTT	CAWKATGARQPQHF
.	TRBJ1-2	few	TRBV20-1	TGCAGTGCTAGTCCTACAGGGAACTATGGCTACACCTTC	CSASPTGNYGYTF
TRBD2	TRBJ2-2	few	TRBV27	TGTGCCAGCAGTTCAAGCGGGAGCTACACCGGGGAGCTGTTTTTT	CASSSSGSYTGELFF
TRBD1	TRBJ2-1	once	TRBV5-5	TGTGCCAGCAGCTTCCGGGACAGGGAATACAATGAGCAGTTCTTC	CASSFRDREYNEQFF
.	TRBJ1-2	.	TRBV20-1	TGCAGTGCACTCCAGGGAAGCTATGGCTACACCTTC	CSALQGSYGYTF
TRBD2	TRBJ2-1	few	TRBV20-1	TGCAGTGCTAGCCTAGCGGGAGGTTCGGTTGGGCAGTTCTTC	CSASLAGGSVGQFF
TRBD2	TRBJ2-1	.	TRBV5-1	TGCGCCAGCAGCTTTGTAGCGGGAACGTCCTACAATGAGCAGTTCTTC	CASSFVAGTSYNEQFF
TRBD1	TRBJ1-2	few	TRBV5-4	TGTGCCAGCAGCTTGTCGCAGGGGGTGGACTATGGCTACACCTTC	CASSLSQGVDYGYTF
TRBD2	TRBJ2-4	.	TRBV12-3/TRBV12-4	TGTGCCAGCAGACTAGCGGGAGCCAAAAACATTCAGTACTTC	CASRLAGAKNIQYF
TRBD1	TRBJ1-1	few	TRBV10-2	TGCGCCAGCACTGGACAGGGGGGGACTAGGGCTGAAGCTTTCTTT	CASTGQGGTRAEAFF
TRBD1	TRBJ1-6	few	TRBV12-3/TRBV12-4	TGTGCCAGCAGCACGGATCGCAGGGGGCGTAATTCACCCCTCCACTTT	CASSTDRRGRNSPLHF
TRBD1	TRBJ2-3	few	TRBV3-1	TGTGCCAGCAGCGAAAACCCGGGACAGGGGTCCGGGAATACGCAGTATTTT	CASSENPGQGSGNTQYF
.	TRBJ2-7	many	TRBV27	TGTGCCAGCGGCCTCCGTGGGGTCGAGCAGTACTTC	CASGLRGVEQYF
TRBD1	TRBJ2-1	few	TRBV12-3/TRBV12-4	TGTGCCAGCAGTTTAACAACAGGGGGGTACAATGAGCAGTTCTTC	CASSLTTGGYNEQFF
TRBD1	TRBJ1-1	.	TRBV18	TGTGCCAGCCAAGACAGGGCGAAGACTCCCTCTACTGAAGCTTTCTTT	CASQDRAKTPSTEAFF
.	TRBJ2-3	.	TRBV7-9	TGTGCCAGCGTAGACAGCACAGATACGCAGTATTTT	CASVDSTDTQYF
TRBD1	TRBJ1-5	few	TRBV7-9	TGTGCCAGCAGCACCAGGACAGGCCCCGGCCCTCAGCCCCAGCATTTT	CASSTRTGPGPQPQHF
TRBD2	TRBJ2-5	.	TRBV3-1	TGTGCCAGCAGCCAAGATTCGGGACTACAAGAGACCCAGTACTTC	CASSQDSGLQETQYF
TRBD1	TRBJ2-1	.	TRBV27	TGTGCCAGCAGTTTATTGGACAGGGCCAATGAGCAGTTCTTC	CASSLLDRANEQFF
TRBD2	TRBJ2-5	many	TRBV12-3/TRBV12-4	TGTGCCAGCAGGCTTAGCGGGATGGGTGAGACCCAGTACTTC	CASRLSGMGETQYF
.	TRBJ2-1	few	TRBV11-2	TGTGCCAGCAGCTTATACAGTCCATCATACAATGAGCAGTTCTTC	CASSLYSPSYNEQFF
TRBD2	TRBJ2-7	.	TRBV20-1	TGCAGTGCTAGAGATGTGGCGGGAGGCTCCCTCCCCTACGAGCAGTACTTC	CSARDVAGGSLPYEQYF
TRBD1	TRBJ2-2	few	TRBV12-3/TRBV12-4	TGTGCCAGCAGTTTAGGGCAGGGGGCGGCCGGGGAGCTGTTTTTT	CASSLGQGAAGELFF
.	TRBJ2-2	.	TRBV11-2	TGTGCCAGCAGCTGGGGGTCTGGGGCCGGGGAGCTGTTTTTT	CASSWGSGAGELFF
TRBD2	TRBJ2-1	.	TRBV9	TGTGCCAGCAGCGTAGCTCCGAAGCGGGAGAGGGCCTACAATGAGCAGTTCTTC	CASSVAPKRERAYNEQFF
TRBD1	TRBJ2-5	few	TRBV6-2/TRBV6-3	TGTGCCAGCAGTTACGGGACAGGGAGGACCCAGTACTTC	CASSYGTGRTQYF
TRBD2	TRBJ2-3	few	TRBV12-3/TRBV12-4	TGTGCCAGCAGTTGGGTAGCGGGAGGGCCGACAGATACGCAGTATTTT	CASSWVAGGPTDTQYF
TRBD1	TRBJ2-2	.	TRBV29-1	TGCAGCGCAATTTCCACAGACAGGGTCACCGGGGAGCTGTTTTTT	CSAISTDRVTGELFF
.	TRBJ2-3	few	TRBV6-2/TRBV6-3	TGTGCCAGCAGCAGCATTGGGACGCAAGATACGCAGTATTTT	CASSSIGTQDTQYF
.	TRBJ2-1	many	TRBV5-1	TGCGCCAGCAGCTTGGGACAGACCTACAATGAGCAGTTCTTC	CASSLGQTYNEQFF
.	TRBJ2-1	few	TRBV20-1	TGCAGTGCTAGAAAGGGCGGGGCGAATGAGCAGTTCTTC	CSARKGGANEQFF
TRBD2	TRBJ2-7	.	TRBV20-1	TGCAGTGCTGGCCCTAGCGGGAGCTCCTACGAGCAGTACTTC	CSAGPSGSSYEQYF
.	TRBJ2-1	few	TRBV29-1	TGCAGCGTTCTCATCAATGAGCAGTTCTTC	CSVLINEQFF
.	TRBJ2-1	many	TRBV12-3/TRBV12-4	TGTGCCAGCAGTTTAACAGGGAACAATGAGCAGTTCTTC	CASSLTGNNEQFF